Below, 2 T cell receptor beta chains from the same sample are listed, as sequenced in a study of graft-versus-host responses after intestinal transplantation. This table comes from immunoSEQ multiplex PCR, and its TCRdb copy is limited to in-frame clones, with some not included. The sample lists roughly 97,000 clones; 87% were seen once. Their antigen targets remain unknown. The sample in question was unstimulated CD4+ T cells sorted from spleen or lymph node cells, obtained before intestinal transplant. These receptors were obtained from a human donor who received an intestinal transplant.

The V gene is TRBV5-1, the J gene TRBJ2-3; 9 nucleotides line up with TRBD2. Germline V gene data show CDR1 as SGHRS and CDR2 as YFSETQ. The CDR3 runs to 19 residues. The V and J ends lost 2 bases and 0 bases, in that order; junction bases with no gene match: 13. The DNA for the CDR3 is TGCGCCAGCAGCTTAGGGGGACTAGCTGCAAACCCTAGCACAGATACGCAGTATTTT. This gives the protein CASSLGGLAANPSTDTQYF.

V usage is TRBV4-2 and J usage is TRBJ2-7; no clear D gene. Deletions cut 4 bases from V and 0 bases from J, with 19 bases between. Germline V lookup: CDR1 LGHNA, CDR2 YNFKEQ. The CDR3 sequence is 17 residues long. The DNA of the CDR3 is TGTGCCAGCAGCCGAGATCGTACCGGAAGGAGCTCCTACGAGCAGTACTTC. Amino acid sequence: CASSRDRTGRSSYEQYF.